This TCR beta chain was profiled in a study of CDR3 diversity in severe acne. TCRdb re-called the PCR reads with MiXCR, one entry per CDR3 protein. Here the sample spans 84,000 or so distinct CDR3 sequences, roughly half being singletons. The sequenced sample was blood. This TCR was recovered from a male donor in good health, serving as a control.

CDR3 nucleotide sequence: TGCAGTGCTAGAGATTCGGCTAGCGGGAGCAATGAGCAGTTCTTC. It is translated as CSARDSASGSNEQFF. The chain has TRBV20-1 and TRBJ2-1; 10 positions agree with TRBD2. This CDR3 is built from 15 residues. V trimming: 0 bases; J trimming: 6 bases; junction bases outside the gene matches: 5. The germline gives CDR1 DFQATT, CDR2 SNEGSKA (reference sequence).